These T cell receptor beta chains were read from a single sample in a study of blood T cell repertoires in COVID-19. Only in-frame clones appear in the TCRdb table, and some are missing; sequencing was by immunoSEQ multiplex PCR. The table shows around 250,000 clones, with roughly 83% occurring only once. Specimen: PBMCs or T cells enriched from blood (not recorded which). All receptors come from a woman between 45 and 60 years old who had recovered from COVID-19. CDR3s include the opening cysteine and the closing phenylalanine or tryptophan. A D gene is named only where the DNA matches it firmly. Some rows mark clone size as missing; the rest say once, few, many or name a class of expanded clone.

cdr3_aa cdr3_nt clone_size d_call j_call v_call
CAWSVSGLAPLHF TGTGCCTGGAGTGTTTCAGGGTTGGCACCCCTCCACTTT NA NA TRBJ1-6 TRBV30
CASSSGQGVNEQYF TGTGCCAGCAGCTCGGGACAGGGGGTTAACGAGCAGTACTTC once TRBD1 TRBJ2-7 TRBV5-6
CASSLEGAETQYF TGTGCCAGCAGCTTAGAGGGGGCAGAGACCCAGTACTTC NA TRBD1 TRBJ2-5 TRBV13
CASSLTGGDYGYTF TGTGCCAGCAGCTTGACAGGGGGCGACTATGGCTACACCTTC NA TRBD1 TRBJ1-2 TRBV7-3
CASSHPVSTGADRTQYF TGTGCCAGCAGCCATCCCGTTTCTACAGGGGCTGATAGGACCCAGTACTTC NA TRBD1 TRBJ2-5 TRBV3-1/TRBV3-2
CASSPRRTVSNQPQHF TGTGCCAGCAGCCCCCGGAGGACCGTTAGCAATCAGCCCCAGCATTTT NA NA TRBJ1-5 TRBV7-8
CASSSGGEETQYF TGTGCCAGCAGCTCAGGGGGAGAAGAGACCCAGTACTTC NA TRBD1 TRBJ2-5 TRBV5-5
CASSLGGGTYEQYF TGTGCCAGCAGCTTAGGTGGAGGGACCTACGAGCAGTACTTC NA NA TRBJ2-7 TRBV5-6
CASSPENTEAFF TGTGCCAGCAGCCCAGAGAACACTGAAGCTTTCTTT NA NA TRBJ1-1 TRBV11-3
CASSSGLTSNYGYTF TGCGCCAGCAGCTCGGGACTGACGTCTAACTATGGCTACACCTTC NA NA TRBJ1-2 TRBV5-1
CASSLIQGASNEKLFF TGTGCCAGCAGCTTAATACAGGGGGCATCTAATGAAAAACTGTTTTTT NA TRBD1 TRBJ1-4 TRBV7-2
CASSRLLQGAYEQYF TGCGCCAGCAGCCGATTGTTACAGGGGGCCTACGAGCAGTACTTC NA TRBD1 TRBJ2-7 TRBV4-1
CASSDWRAKNIQYF TGTGCCAGCAGTGACTGGAGGGCCAAAAACATTCAGTACTTC NA NA TRBJ2-4 TRBV6-4
CAWSPGTGEKLFF TGTGCCTGGAGTCCGGGAACAGGGGAAAAACTGTTTTTT NA NA TRBJ1-4 TRBV30
CASWEGTNARRQTF TGCGCCAGCTGGGAGGGTACAAACGCGAGACGCCAAACGTTC NA NA TRBJ1-2 TRBV5-1
CASSLSRGSTEAFF TGTGCCAGCAGTTTATCCAGAGGATCCACTGAAGCTTTCTTT NA NA TRBJ1-1 TRBV27
CASKRREAQSSYNEQFF TGTGCCAGTAAACGCCGGGAGGCCCAGAGCTCCTACAATGAGCAGTTCTTC NA TRBD2 TRBJ2-1 TRBV19
CASSVAAGINEQYF TGTGCCAGCAGCGTAGCGGCGGGAATCAACGAGCAGTACTTC NA NA TRBJ2-7 TRBV9
CATSRDGQFYGYTF TGTGCCACCAGCAGAGATGGGCAGTTCTATGGCTACACCTTC NA NA TRBJ1-2 TRBV15
CASSKGLPLKDTEAFF TGTGCCAGCAGCAAGGGACTCCCCCTGAAGGACACTGAAGCTTTCTTT NA NA TRBJ1-1 TRBV11-2
CASSPVPGQGLANYGYTF TGTGCCAGCAGCCCTGTCCCGGGACAGGGTCTAGCTAACTATGGCTACACCTTC once TRBD1 TRBJ1-2 TRBV7-6
CASSNTAYTEAFF TGTGCCAGCAGTAACACAGCCTACACTGAAGCTTTCTTT few NA TRBJ1-1 TRBV12-3/TRBV12-4
CASSRGPLGETQYF TGTGCCAGCAGCCGCGGGCCGCTTGGGGAGACCCAGTACTTC NA NA TRBJ2-5 TRBV7-9
CASSQDSLAANEKLFF TGCGCCAGCAGCCAAGATTCGTTGGCAGCGAATGAAAAACTGTTTTTT NA NA TRBJ1-4 TRBV4-3
CAISHGGDGVYEQYF TGTGCCATCAGTCACGGCGGGGATGGAGTCTACGAGCAGTACTTC NA NA TRBJ2-7 TRBV10-3
CASSLSGLLFF TGTGCCAGCAGTTTATCAGGGTTACTGTTTTTT NA NA TRBJ1-4 TRBV12-3/TRBV12-4